This T cell receptor (beta chain) was recovered during a study of T cells in women clearing cervical HPV infection. Of note for this clone: Read data end 3 residues before the CDR3 end; the end is taken from the germline J gene.

All donors had a single incident cervical HPV16 infection, not prevalent. HPV was found by MY09/MY11 PCR and dot-blot genotyping. V trimming: 4 bases; J trimming: 6 bases; junction bases outside the gene matches: 12. This CDR3 is 17 amino acids long. Germline V lookup: CDR1 KGHSH, CDR2 LQKENI. Libraries were prepared by immunoSEQ multiplex PCR; TCRdb keeps only in-frame clonotypes and omits some of them. The sample table sets out about 35,000 clones. The genes are TRBV18 and TRBJ2-7, with 13 positions matching TRBD2. The sequence derives from a woman between 18 and 69 years old with a cervical HPV16 infection that either progressed to CIN3+ or cleared (not recorded which). The sample was blood buffy coat. CDR3 protein: CASSLGLAGVPFGEQYF. Incomplete CDR3 DNA: TGTGCCAGCTCACTCGGACTAGCGGGAGTCCCTTTTGGCGAG.